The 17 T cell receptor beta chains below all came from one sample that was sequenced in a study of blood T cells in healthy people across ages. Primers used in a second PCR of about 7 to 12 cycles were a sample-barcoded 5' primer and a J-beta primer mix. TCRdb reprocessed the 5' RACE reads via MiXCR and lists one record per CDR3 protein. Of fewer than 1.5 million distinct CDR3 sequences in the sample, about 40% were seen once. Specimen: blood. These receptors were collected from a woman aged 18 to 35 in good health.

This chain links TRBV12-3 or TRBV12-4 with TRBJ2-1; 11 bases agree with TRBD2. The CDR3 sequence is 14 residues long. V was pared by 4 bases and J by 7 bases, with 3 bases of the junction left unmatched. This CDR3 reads CASSSTSGKNEQFF. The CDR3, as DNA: TGTGCCAGCAGTTCGACTAGCGGGAAGAATGAGCAGTTCTTC.

The CDR3 loop reads CASSLVGQTNEKLFF. DNA for the CDR3: TGTGCCAGCAGCTTAGTAGGACAGACTAATGAAAAACTGTTTTTT. J is TRBJ1-4 and V is TRBV7-6; TRBD1 is a possible D gene (6 bases). CDR1 is SGHVS and CDR2 is FNYEAQ in the germline V gene. The CDR3 extends over 15 amino acids. V was pared by 1 base and J by 2 bases, with 8 bases between.

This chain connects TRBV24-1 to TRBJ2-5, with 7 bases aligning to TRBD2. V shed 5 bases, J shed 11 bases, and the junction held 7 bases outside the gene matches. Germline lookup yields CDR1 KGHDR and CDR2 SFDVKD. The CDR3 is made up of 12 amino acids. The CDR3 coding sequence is TGTGCCACCAGTGGGATAGCGGGTGAGCAGTACTTC. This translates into CATSGIAGEQYF.

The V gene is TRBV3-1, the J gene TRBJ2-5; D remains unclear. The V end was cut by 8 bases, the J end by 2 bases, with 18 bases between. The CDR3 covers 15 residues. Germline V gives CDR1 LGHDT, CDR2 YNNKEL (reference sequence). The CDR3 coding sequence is TGTGCCAGCTCATCCGGGTCCCCTACACAAGAGACCCAGTACTTC. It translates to CASSSGSPTQETQYF.

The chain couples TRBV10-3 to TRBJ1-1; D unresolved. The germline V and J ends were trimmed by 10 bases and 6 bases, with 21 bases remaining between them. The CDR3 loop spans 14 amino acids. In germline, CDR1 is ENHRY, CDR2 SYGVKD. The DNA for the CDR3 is TGTGCCACCTTAGACATCTTAGAGGTACCTGAAGCTTTCTTT. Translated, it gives CATLDILEVPEAFF.

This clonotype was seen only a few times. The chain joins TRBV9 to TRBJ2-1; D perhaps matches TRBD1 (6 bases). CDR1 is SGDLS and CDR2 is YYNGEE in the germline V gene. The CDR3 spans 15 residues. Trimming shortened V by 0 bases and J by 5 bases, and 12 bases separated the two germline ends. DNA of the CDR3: TGTGCCAGCAGCGTAGTACGTGGGACAAACAATGAGCAGTTCTTC. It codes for CASSVVRGTNNEQFF.

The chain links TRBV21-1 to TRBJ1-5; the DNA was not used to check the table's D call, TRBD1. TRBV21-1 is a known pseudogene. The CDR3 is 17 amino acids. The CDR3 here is CASSKALWGRGGQPQHF. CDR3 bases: TGTGCCAGCAGCAAAGCGCTTTGGGGCAGGGGAGGTCAGCCCCAGCATTTT.

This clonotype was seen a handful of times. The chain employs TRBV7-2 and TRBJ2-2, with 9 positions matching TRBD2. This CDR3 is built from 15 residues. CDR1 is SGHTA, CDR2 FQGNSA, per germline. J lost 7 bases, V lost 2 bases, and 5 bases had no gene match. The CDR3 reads CASSLIAGVNGELFF. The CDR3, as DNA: TGTGCCAGCAGCTTAATAGCGGGGGTGAACGGGGAGCTGTTTTTT.

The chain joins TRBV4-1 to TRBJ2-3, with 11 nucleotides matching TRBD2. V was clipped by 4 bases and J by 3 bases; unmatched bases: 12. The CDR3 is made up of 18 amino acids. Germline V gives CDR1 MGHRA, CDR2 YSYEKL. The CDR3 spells CASSRQKIAGGGTDTQYF. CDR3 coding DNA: TGCGCCAGCAGCCGACAAAAAATAGCGGGAGGGGGGACAGATACGCAGTATTTT.

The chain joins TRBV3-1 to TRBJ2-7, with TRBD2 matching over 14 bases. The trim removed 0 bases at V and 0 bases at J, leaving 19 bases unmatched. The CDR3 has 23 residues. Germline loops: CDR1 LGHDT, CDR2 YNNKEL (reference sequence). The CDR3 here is CASSQDSTSGRVGGTTSSYEQYF. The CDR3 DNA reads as TGTGCCAGCAGCCAAGATTCGACTAGCGGGAGGGTGGGGGGAACCACAAGCTCCTACGAGCAGTACTTC.

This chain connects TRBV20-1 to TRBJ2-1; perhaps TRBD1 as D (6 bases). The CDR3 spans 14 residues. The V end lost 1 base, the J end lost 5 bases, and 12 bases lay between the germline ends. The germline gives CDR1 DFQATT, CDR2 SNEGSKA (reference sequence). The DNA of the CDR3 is TGCAGTGCTAGAGTACGAGGGGGAAACAATGAGCAGTTCTTC. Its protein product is CSARVRGGNNEQFF.

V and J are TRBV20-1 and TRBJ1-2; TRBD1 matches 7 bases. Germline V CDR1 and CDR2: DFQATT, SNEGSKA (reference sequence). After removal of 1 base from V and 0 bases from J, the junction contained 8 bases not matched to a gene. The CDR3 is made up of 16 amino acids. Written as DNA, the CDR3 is TGCAGTGCTAGAGGGACCCCTGGACAGGCTAACTATGGCTACACCTTC. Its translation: CSARGTPGQANYGYTF.

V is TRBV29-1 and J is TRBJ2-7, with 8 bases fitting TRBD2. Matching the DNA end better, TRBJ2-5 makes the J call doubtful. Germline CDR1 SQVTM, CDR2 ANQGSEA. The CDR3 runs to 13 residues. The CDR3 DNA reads TGCAGCGTTGACAGCGGGAGTGGGGAGACCCAGTACTTC. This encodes CSVDSGSGETQYF.

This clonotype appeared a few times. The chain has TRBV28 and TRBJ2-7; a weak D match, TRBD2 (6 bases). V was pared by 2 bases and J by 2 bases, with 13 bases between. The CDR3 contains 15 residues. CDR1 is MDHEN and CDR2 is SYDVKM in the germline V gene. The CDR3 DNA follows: TGTGCCAGCAGTTTAGGGGGGACCTCCACCTACGAGCAGTACTTC. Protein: CASSLGGTSTYEQYF. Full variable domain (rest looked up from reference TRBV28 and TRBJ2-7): DVKVTQSSRYLVKRTGEKVFLECVQDMDHENMFWYRQDPGLGLRLIYFSYDVKMKEKGDIPEGYSVSREKKERFSLILESASTNQTSMYLCASSLGGTSTYEQYFGPGTRLTVT.

This CDR3 reads CASSFADFTDTQYF. As DNA, the CDR3 is TGTGCCAGCAGCTTCGCGGACTTCACAGATACGCAGTATTTT. V gene TRBV5-6 combines with J gene TRBJ2-3; perhaps TRBD2 as D (5 bases). Germline V gene lookup returns CDR1 SGHDT and CDR2 YYEEEE. V lost 2 bases, J lost 2 bases, and 9 bases lay in between. This CDR3 comprises 14 residues.

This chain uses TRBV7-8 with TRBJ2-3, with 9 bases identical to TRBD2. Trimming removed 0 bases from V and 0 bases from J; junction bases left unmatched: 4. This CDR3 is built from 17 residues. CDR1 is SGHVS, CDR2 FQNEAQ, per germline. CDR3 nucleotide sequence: TGTGCCAGCAGCTTAGCTAGCGGGAGTGGGAGCACAGATACGCAGTATTTT. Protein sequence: CASSLASGSGSTDTQYF. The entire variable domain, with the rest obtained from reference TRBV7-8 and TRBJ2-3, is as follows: GAGVSQSPRYKVAKRGQDVALRCDPISGHVSLFWYQQALGQGPEFLTYFQNEAQLDKSGLPSDRFFAERPEGSVSTLKIQRTQQEDSAVYLCASSLASGSGSTDTQYFGPGTRLTVL.

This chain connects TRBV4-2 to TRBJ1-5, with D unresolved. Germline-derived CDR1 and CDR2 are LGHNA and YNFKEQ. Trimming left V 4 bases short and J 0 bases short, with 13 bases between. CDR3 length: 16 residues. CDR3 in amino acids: CASSRTRRDSNQPQHF. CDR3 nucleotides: TGTGCCAGCAGCCGCACGAGGAGGGATAGCAATCAGCCCCAGCATTTT.